Listed below are T cell receptor beta chains from one sample, sequenced in a study of shared T cell receptors in the human thymus. Profiling relied on immunoSEQ multiplex PCR, and the TCRdb table lists in-frame clones only, not all of them. Of around 340,000 clones listed, more than 85% are singletons. Sequenced material: thymocytes. These receptors were taken from a human donor. Both conserved end residues are part of each CDR3. A D gene is named only where the DNA matches it firmly. Part of the rows lack a size; the others show once, few, many or a class for expanded clones.

d_call j_call clone_size v_call cdr3_aa cdr3_nt
NA TRBJ2-1 NA TRBV15 CATSPDRRGLINEQFF TGTGCCACCAGCCCAGATAGGAGGGGGCTGATCAATGAGCAGTTCTTC
NA TRBJ1-3 NA TRBV2 CASSAGRSGNTIYF TGTGCCAGCAGTGCGGGACGCTCTGGAAACACCATATATTTT
TRBD2 TRBJ2-7 NA TRBV7-3 CASSLGLAGEYEQYF TGTGCCAGCAGCTTGGGACTAGCGGGAGAGTACGAGCAGTACTTC
TRBD1 TRBJ2-2 NA TRBV7-9 CASSSRTGVAGELFF TGTGCCAGCAGCTCTCGGACAGGGGTGGCCGGGGAGCTGTTTTTT
TRBD1 TRBJ2-7 NA TRBV5-1 CASSLAGTVNEQYF TGCGCCAGCTCGCTCGCCGGGACAGTCAACGAGCAGTACTTC
TRBD2 TRBJ2-3 NA TRBV4-3 CASSPLRVAGGPDTQYF TGCGCCAGCAGCCCCCTACGGGTAGCGGGAGGGCCAGATACGCAGTATTTT
NA TRBJ1-5 NA TRBV21-1 CASSKVGRGAHNQPQHF NA
TRBD2 TRBJ2-7 NA TRBV7-8 CASIPNGGTVYEQYF TGTGCCAGCATCCCTAACGGGGGGACCGTCTACGAGCAGTACTTC
TRBD2 TRBJ2-1 NA TRBV7-8 CASSPGTSRSNEQFF TGTGCCAGCAGCCCCGGGACTAGTAGGAGCAATGAGCAGTTCTTC
NA TRBJ2-7 NA TRBV7-3 CASSLLQRSSSYEQYF TGTGCCAGCAGCTTACTGCAGCGTTCGAGCTCCTACGAGCAGTACTTC
NA TRBJ2-7 NA TRBV5-5 CASSFNGGYEQYF TGTGCCAGCAGCTTTAACGGGGGCTACGAGCAGTACTTC
TRBD2 TRBJ2-3 NA TRBV27 CASGTSHTQYF TGTGCCAGCGGGACTAGCCATACGCAGTATTTT
NA TRBJ2-2 NA TRBV10-3 CAISVRSTGELFF TGTGCCATCAGTGTCAGATCCACCGGGGAGCTGTTTTTT
NA TRBJ1-2 NA TRBV5-6 CASSLTGQSYGYTF TGTGCCAGCAGCTTGACAGGGCAGTCATATGGCTACACCTTC
TRBD2 TRBJ2-7 NA TRBV7-9 CASSLVGLAGYEQYF TGTGCCAGCAGCTTAGTGGGGCTAGCGGGATACGAGCAGTACTTC
NA TRBJ2-6 NA TRBV14 CASSQGLRGGTSGANVLTF TGTGCCAGCAGCCAAGGCCTGAGAGGAGGGACCTCTGGGGCCAACGTCCTGACTTTC
NA TRBJ1-3 NA TRBV27 CASAGNSGNTIYF TGTGCCAGCGCAGGGAACTCTGGAAACACCATATATTTT
TRBD1 TRBJ2-2 NA TRBV27 CASRPKLEPGQGETGVTGELFF TGTGCCAGCAGACCTAAACTCGAACCGGGACAGGGGGAAACCGGCGTCACCGGGGAGCTGTTTTTT
TRBD2 TRBJ2-7 once TRBV7-9 CATPIGGSAGGQYEQYF TGTGCCACCCCAATCGGTGGGTCAGCGGGAGGGCAGTACGAGCAGTACTTC
TRBD2 TRBJ2-3 NA TRBV6-1 CASSEPLAGDTDTQYF TGTGCCAGCAGTGAACCCCTAGCGGGAGACACAGATACGCAGTATTTT
TRBD2 TRBJ2-7 once TRBV15 CATSRDSGVTYEQYF TGTGCCACCAGCAGAGATAGCGGGGTAACGTACGAGCAGTACTTC
TRBD1 TRBJ2-1 NA TRBV5-1 CASSLGRGPYNEQFF TGCGCCAGCAGCTTAGGAAGGGGGCCCTACAATGAGCAGTTCTTC
TRBD2 TRBJ2-1 NA TRBV18 CASSPSEKITSGTGHNEQFF TGTGCCAGCTCACCCTCGGAAAAAATTACTAGCGGGACAGGCCACAATGAGCAGTTCTTC
NA TRBJ1-1 NA TRBV30 CAWSVLRGEYRNTEAFF TGTGCCTGGAGTGTACTGCGAGGGGAATATAGGAACACTGAAGCTTTCTTT
NA TRBJ1-4 few TRBV9 CASSGAGNEKLFF TGTGCCAGCAGCGGGGCAGGAAATGAAAAACTGTTTTTT
NA TRBJ2-1 NA TRBV9 CASSPTVISGVGEQFF TGTGCCAGCAGTCCCACTGTAATCAGCGGTGTCGGTGAGCAGTTCTTC
TRBD1 TRBJ1-2 NA TRBV18 CASSPNTGGTLGYTF TGTGCCAGCTCACCAAATACAGGGGGGACTCTTGGCTACACCTTC
NA TRBJ1-1 NA TRBV18 CASSPGLLGTEAFF TGTGCCAGCTCACCAGGCTTACTGGGCACTGAAGCTTTCTTT
NA TRBJ2-1 NA TRBV7-2 CASSLGRRGIHLGNEQFF TGTGCCAGCAGCTTAGGGAGGAGAGGTATCCACCTGGGGAATGAGCAGTTCTTC
NA TRBJ1-2 NA TRBV10-3 CAISRDRDGYTF TGTGCCATCAGCCGGGACCGCGATGGCTACACCTTC
NA TRBJ1-1 NA TRBV27 CASSRSRNTEAFF TGTGCCAGCAGCAGGAGTCGGAACACTGAAGCTTTCTTT
TRBD2 TRBJ2-3 once TRBV5-5 CASSLAFASGRPSTDTQYF TGTGCCAGCAGCTTGGCCTTTGCTAGCGGGCGTCCTAGCACAGATACGCAGTATTTT
NA TRBJ1-1 NA TRBV7-9 CASSSRGTALHTEAFF TGTGCCAGCAGCTCGAGGGGTACAGCCCTACACACTGAAGCTTTCTTT
NA TRBJ1-2 NA TRBV11-2 CASSLDTTHYGYTF TGTGCCAGCAGCTTAGATACCACACACTATGGCTACACCTTC
NA TRBJ2-1 NA TRBV5-1 CASSLGGGHSYNEQFF TGCGCCAGCAGCTTGGGAGGCGGGCACTCCTACAATGAGCAGTTCTTC
NA TRBJ2-7 NA TRBV28 CASSLSGISSYEQYF TGTGCCAGCAGTTTAAGCGGCATTAGCTCCTACGAGCAGTACTTC
TRBD1 TRBJ2-7 NA TRBV11-2 CASSSSSQGASYEQYF TGTGCCAGCAGCTCATCGAGCCAGGGGGCCTCCTACGAGCAGTACTTC
NA TRBJ2-5 once TRBV6-1 CASRRLVGETQYF TGTGCCAGCAGGAGACTAGTTGGCGAGACCCAGTACTTC
TRBD1 TRBJ1-3 NA TRBV7-2 CASSGHRGGSGNTIYF TGTGCCAGCAGCGGACACAGGGGAGGCTCTGGAAACACCATATATTTT
TRBD2 TRBJ2-2 NA TRBV15 CATSTPSGREELFF TGTGCCACCAGCACCCCCAGCGGGAGGGAGGAGCTGTTTTTT
NA TRBJ2-4 NA TRBV29-1 CSVGRSAGIGKNIQYF TGCAGCGTTGGACGGTCCGCGGGCATTGGCAAAAACATTCAGTACTTC
NA TRBJ2-7 NA TRBV29-1 CSVVGTRGAYEQYF TGCAGCGTTGTAGGTACCAGGGGCGCCTACGAGCAGTACTTC
NA TRBJ2-7 NA TRBV6-7 CASSYRDWFEQYF TGTGCCAGCAGTTACCGAGACTGGTTCGAGCAGTACTTC
TRBD2 TRBJ2-1 NA TRBV4-2 CASSQGTSGRGCEQFF TGTGCCAGCAGCCAAGGGACTAGCGGGAGAGGTTGTGAGCAGTTCTTC
TRBD2 TRBJ2-7 NA TRBV5-1 CASSVRTSGSYPHEQYF TGCGCCAGCAGCGTTCGGACTAGCGGGAGTTATCCCCACGAGCAGTACTTC
NA TRBJ2-3 NA TRBV15 CATTTAPTDTQYF TGTGCCACCACCACGGCCCCCACAGATACGCAGTATTTT
TRBD2 TRBJ2-1 NA TRBV7-8 CASSSPRLAGSGEQFF TGTGCCAGCAGCTCCCCCAGACTAGCGGGTTCAGGTGAGCAGTTCTTC
NA TRBJ2-7 NA TRBV19 CASSPGWGYKSYEQYF TGTGCCAGTAGTCCCGGCTGGGGGTATAAGAGCTACGAGCAGTACTTC